This T cell receptor beta chain was identified during a study of shared clonotypes between healthy human individuals (dated by TCRdb to the early 2020s). Study-wide context: The cohort comprised a couple of women and a few men aged 18 to 49 years. For each donor, CD4 naive and CD4 memory were each given three plates, CD8 naive was given two plates, and CD8 memory was given one plate. To estimate repertoire size and how much clonotypes are shared between individuals, the study performed deep sequencing of blood TCR repertoires from roughly five healthy adults. To increase sequencing depth and limit assay-specific biases, TCR repertoire library preparation and sequencing were carried out by different laboratories using diverse techniques. Per donor, leukapheresis produced somewhere between about 0.94 and 9.5 billion PBMCs.

Only one count was recorded for this clone. Its target antigen remains unknown. No per-base quality is available; no much larger clone lies one base away. This same CDR3 is encoded by further DNA sequences in the sample. TCR CDR3 regions were amplified from genomic DNA by multiplex PCR using the deep immunoSEQ assay. Extracted genomic DNA from each cell subset was spread evenly across all wells of several immunoSEQ 96-well plates, with each plate serving as a replicate. For sorted subsets, 150 to 250 ng of genomic DNA, equivalent to roughly 33,000 T cell genomes, went into each replicate PCR. Purified libraries were measured with a Qubit 3.0 fluorometer, size-checked on a Bioanalyzer 2100, and measured again with the KAPA Library Quantification kit. Every immunoSEQ 96-well plate was sequenced on a dedicated single-read 150-cycle Illumina NextSeq 550 flow cell. Per the original workflow: Because only junctional sequences without quality scores were contained in the immunoSEQ output, filtering matching that applied to full-length reads could not be performed. To assign V/J genes and CDR3, sequences were annotated against IMGT germline references using PyIR, a Python wrapper for IgBLAST v1.9. Reads were removed for weak V/J assignments (E-value above 1e-6), missing CDR3, stop codons, out-of-frame junctions, or ambiguous translated residues. V3J clonotypes were defined as sequences sharing the same inferred V gene, J gene, and CDR3 amino acid sequence. Percentage overlap between repertoires was computed as shared unique clonotypes divided by the size of the smaller repertoire. Richness of each repertoire was evaluated using RTK rarefaction, the Chao1 estimator, and Recon v2.1 estimates of unobserved clonotypes. Generation probabilities for all TCRbeta clonotypes obtained by the gDNA method from four donors were computed using OLGA. The source is immuneACCESS, and TCRdb retained only in-frame sequences with V and J called. Part of the clones is not carried over; for the studies checked, unresolved V genes explain less than half of this, and the remainder is unexplained. The V and J calls and clone size come from that table; D and trimming were worked out from the DNA. This sample lists roughly 1,000,000 clones; 75% to 80% were detected once. The ten largest account for 0.52% of the sample.

Per the germline V gene (reference sequence), LNHDA is the CDR1 and SQIVND is the CDR2. The junction shows trimming of 0 bases on V and 5 bases on J, plus 5 bases between the germline ends. The CDR3 runs 13 amino acids, cysteine and phenylalanine included. Just CDR3 DNA is preserved here, 39 bases in frame from base 1. Findings and caveats that apply to the study as a whole: Sampling was restricted to blood, and TCR repertoires in tissues likely differ from the TCR repertoires found in blood. Naive subsets generally had larger estimated clonotype richness than memory subsets did. When a handful of donors were compared, the shared fraction of clonotypes was about 5% for naive CD4, approximately 3.5% for naive CD8, 2.3% for memory CD4, and 0.3% to 0.5% for memory CD8. The small number of donors limited the genetic and exposure-history diversity represented. Compared with non-shared clonotypes, the clonotypes found in all four sorted-subset donors had higher generation probabilities. Rarefaction of sorted-subset datasets indicated incomplete sequencing despite the large sequencing depth. Pairwise subsampling indicated that sequencing depth was expected to affect the degree of clonotype sharing among donors.

The donors were healthy, HIV-negative adults who had no recently reported acute infections or vaccinations. All donors were Caucasian adults living in Nashville, Tennessee, USA. CD4+ T cells were enriched by magnetic negative selection, after which naive cells were positively selected on CD45RA and the negative fraction was taken as the memory subset. After blood collection by leukapheresis, PBMCs were isolated using Ficoll-Histopaque density gradient centrifugation and then cryopreserved in the vapor phase of liquid nitrogen. Analytical flow cytometry was used to check the purity and quantity of every magnetically sorted T cell population. Each sorted fraction had its genomic DNA isolated and then quantified by UV absorbance on a Nanodrop 2000c.

The chain joins TRBV19 to TRBJ1-5; no D segment can be confidently identified. The specimen sequenced was memory CD4+ T cells from PBMCs. This sample's cell subset or site label indicates: CD45RA-negative fraction. This clonotype was sampled from a man younger than 30 in good health. Some clones in this sample may be carry-over from other donors' samples. The CDR3 is CASSIDSDQPQHF. The DNA sequence follows: TGTGCCAGTAGTATAGACTCTGATCAGCCCCAGCATTTT.